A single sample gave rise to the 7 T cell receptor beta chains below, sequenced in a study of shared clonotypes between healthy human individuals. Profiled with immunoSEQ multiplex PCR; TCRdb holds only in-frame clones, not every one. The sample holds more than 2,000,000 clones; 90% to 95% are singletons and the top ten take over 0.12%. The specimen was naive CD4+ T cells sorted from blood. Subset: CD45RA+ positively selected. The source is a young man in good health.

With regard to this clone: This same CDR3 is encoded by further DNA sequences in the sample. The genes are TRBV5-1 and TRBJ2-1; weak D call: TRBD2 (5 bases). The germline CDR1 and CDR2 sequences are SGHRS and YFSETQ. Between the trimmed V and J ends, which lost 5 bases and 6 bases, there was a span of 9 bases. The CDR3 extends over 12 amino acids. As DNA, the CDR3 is TGCGCCAGCAGTTTAGGACTCAATGAGCAGTTCTTC. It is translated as CASSLGLNEQFF.

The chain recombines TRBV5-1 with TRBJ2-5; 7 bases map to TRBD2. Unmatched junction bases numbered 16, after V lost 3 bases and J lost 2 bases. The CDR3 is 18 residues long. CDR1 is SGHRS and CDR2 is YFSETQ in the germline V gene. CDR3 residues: CASSWGGATMSTQETQYF. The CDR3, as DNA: TGCGCCAGCAGCTGGGGAGGGGCTACTATGTCGACTCAAGAGACCCAGTACTTC.

CDR3 nucleotide sequence: TGTGCCAGCAGTGAAATAGCAGGGGGAGCCTACGAGCAGTACTTC. This sequence encodes CASSEIAGGAYEQYF. V and J are TRBV2 and TRBJ2-7, with 7 bases identical to TRBD1. After removal of 2 bases from V and 2 bases from J, the junction contained 6 bases not matched to a gene. The CDR3 sequence is 15 residues long. Per germline, CDR1 SNHLY and CDR2 FYNNEI. The variable domain in full, with the rest retrieved from reference TRBV2 and TRBJ2-7, is EPEVTQTPSHQVTQMGQEVILRCVPISNHLYFYWYRQILGQKVEFLVSFYNNEISEKSEIFDDQFSVERPDGSNFTLKIRSTKLEDSAMYFCASSEIAGGAYEQYFGPGTRLTVT.

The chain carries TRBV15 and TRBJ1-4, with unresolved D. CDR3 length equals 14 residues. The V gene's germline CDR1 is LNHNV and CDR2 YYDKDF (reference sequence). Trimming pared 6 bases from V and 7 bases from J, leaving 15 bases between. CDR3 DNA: TGTGCCACCAGGGCCAACCTAGGCGGTGAAAAACTGTTTTTT. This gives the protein CATRANLGGEKLFF.

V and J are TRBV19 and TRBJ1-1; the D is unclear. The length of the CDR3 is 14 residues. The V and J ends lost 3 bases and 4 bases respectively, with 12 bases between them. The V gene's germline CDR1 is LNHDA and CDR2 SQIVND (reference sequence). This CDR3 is CASSIGRLSTEAFF. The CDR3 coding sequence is TGTGCCAGTAGTATTGGGAGATTGAGCACTGAAGCTTTCTTT.

This CDR3 reads CASGETAAPNSPLHF. CDR3 DNA sequence: TGTGCCAGCGGGGAGACAGCTGCCCCTAATTCACCCCTCCACTTT. This chain links TRBV2 with TRBJ1-6; possibly TRBD1 for D (5 bases). Trimming took 8 bases from V and 6 from J, leaving 17 bases between them. This CDR3 has 15 amino acids. Looked up from germline, CDR1 is SNHLY and CDR2 is FYNNEI.

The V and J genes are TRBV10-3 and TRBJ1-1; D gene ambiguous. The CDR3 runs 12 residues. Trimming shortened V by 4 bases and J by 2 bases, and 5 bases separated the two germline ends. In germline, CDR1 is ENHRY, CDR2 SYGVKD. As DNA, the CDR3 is TGTGCCATCAGTGGAGTTAACACTGAAGCTTTCTTT. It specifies CAISGVNTEAFF.